The rows below give T cell receptor beta chains drawn from one sample of a study of blood T cells in healthy people across ages. A single record per CDR3 protein comes from TCRdb applying MiXCR to the 5' RACE reads. The table lists fewer than 2,000,000 distinct CDR3 sequences, around 40% of them singletons. The specimen was blood. The receptor set was obtained from a human donor in good health. The CDR3 runs from the conserved cysteine through the conserved F or W.

v_gene | CDR3aa
TRBV12-3/TRBV12-4 | CASSGDKSSYEQYF
TRBV27 | CASSHRDFNNEQFF
TRBV5-1 | CASSLDGEPPLDTQYF
TRBV13 | CASSLGFTGDRGYTF
TRBV10-3 | CAISESGGVIADTQYF
TRBV20-1 | CSAGGLNGYTF
TRBV11-2 | CASSLNGQASSYNEQFF
TRBV10-3 | CAISDHKGRGRVSTEAFF
TRBV6-6 | CASTRVNTEAFF
TRBV13 | CASSLGAGRSVAQHF
TRBV7-9 | CASSPSRGQLAAPQNTEAFF
TRBV7-3 | CASSLIAGGPQHF
TRBV2 | CASSPSPRDRGSPLHF
TRBV15 | CATSRGQQGTYGYTF
TRBV13 | CASSFRPRLQGVGNSPLHF
TRBV20-1 | CSARSYQADNYGYTF
TRBV7-9 | CASSLGHQAKGEQFF
TRBV20-1 | CSARRSGANTEAFF
TRBV7-9 | CASSSGWGNEKLFF
TRBV15 | CATSRDQTEAHGYTF
TRBV28 | CASSLKQFSDTQYF
TRBV5-1 | CASSGAGLGEKLFF
TRBV12-3/TRBV12-4 | CASSPPGVARGAGYTF
TRBV5-1 | CASSLDRTGVGDSYEQYF
TRBV7-8 | CASSPRLAGGPGATQYF
TRBV6-1 | CASNILPVYTEAFF
TRBV29-1 | CSVDLFNYGYTF
TRBV7-2 | CASSLYPTGVGYNEQFF
TRBV28 | CASSSRGTLLVLGAFF
TRBV6-1 | CASSEVWAEPQHF
TRBV7-2 | CASSSRGLTDTQYF